Below, 18 T cell receptor beta chains from the same sample are listed, as sequenced in a study of cytomegalovirus exposure and HLA in healthy donors. 13 Jbeta primers and 60 Vbeta primers were used for the PCR. Sequencing used immunoSEQ multiplex PCR; TCRdb keeps in-frame clones, though not all of them. The table includes 150,000 to 200,000 clones, about 75% detected once. Sequencing was performed on PBMCs. These receptors were collected from a female donor in good health and CMV-seronegative.

V gene TRBV7-2 combines with J gene TRBJ2-7; tentatively, D is TRBD2 (6 bases). V was trimmed by 1 base and J by 6 bases, leaving 13 bases between them. Germline V gene data show CDR1 as SGHTA and CDR2 as FQGNSA. The CDR3 spans 14 residues. CDR3 protein: CASSLEAGLGEQYF. As DNA, the CDR3 is TGTGCCAGCAGCTTAGAGGCGGGATTAGGCGAGCAGTACTTC.

This clone was seen a few times. V usage is TRBV7-3 and J usage is TRBJ2-3, with 7 bases fitting TRBD2. Germline assignment: CDR1 SGHTA and CDR2 FQGTGA. Trimming at V came to 5 bases and at J to 6 bases, leaving 11 bases not matched to a gene. The CDR3 covers 15 residues. DNA for the CDR3: TGTGCCAGCAGCCCCTCGGGACTAAGGGAGGATACGCAGTATTTT. Its translation: CASSPSGLREDTQYF.

This clone has just a few counts. The V call is TRBV6-4, the J call TRBJ2-3, with D possibly TRBD2 on 5 matching bases. The CDR3 extends over 16 amino acids. Germline V CDR1 and CDR2: MRHNA, SNTAGT. The V gene lost 7 bases and the J gene lost 2 bases, with 19 bases spanning the gap. The CDR3: CASNNTSSGNTDTQYF. CDR3 nucleotides: TGTGCCAGCAATAATACTTCAAGCGGAAACACAGATACGCAGTATTTT.

The chain joins TRBV27 to TRBJ1-1; TRBD1 aligns across 8 bases. Germline V gene data show CDR1 as MNHEY and CDR2 as SMNVEV (reference sequence). The trim removed 4 bases at V and 4 bases at J, leaving 11 bases unmatched. The CDR3 covers 16 residues. The CDR3 sequence is CASSWSGGALGTEAFF. CDR3 DNA: TGTGCCAGCAGTTGGTCAGGGGGCGCTTTGGGCACTGAAGCTTTCTTT.

The V call is TRBV2, the J call TRBJ2-1, with 8 bases fitting TRBD2. The J segment lost 3 bases and the V segment lost 0 bases, leaving 4 bases of the junction unmatched. The CDR3 covers 16 residues. Germline V gene data show CDR1 as SNHLY and CDR2 as FYNNEI. The CDR3: CASSEAGGGNYNEQFF. The CDR3 DNA sequence: TGTGCCAGCAGTGAAGCGGGCGGGGGGAACTACAATGAGCAGTTCTTC.

This clone came up a few times. The chain has TRBV7-2 and TRBJ1-4; TRBD1 matches at 8 bases. Trimming removed 5 bases from V and 8 bases from J; junction bases left unmatched: 10. Germline assignment: CDR1 SGHTA and CDR2 FQGNSA. The CDR3 totals 15 residues. The CDR3 is CASSRVTGGGEKLFF. CDR3 sequence (DNA): TGTGCCAGCAGCCGCGTCACAGGGGGAGGGGAAAAACTGTTTTTT.

In this sample, this clone turned up a few times. The chain couples TRBV7-9 to TRBJ2-5, with a weak D call TRBD1 (6 bases). TRBJ2-7 explains the end of the DNA better; the J call may be wrong. The CDR3 sequence is 17 residues long. Germline assignment: CDR1 SEHNR and CDR2 FQNEAQ (reference sequence). CDR3 protein: CAGGQGSWGTTANEQYF. CDR3 DNA sequence: TGTGCCGGGGGTCAAGGTTCTTGGGGGACAACCGCCAACGAGCAGTACTTC.

The chain uses TRBV5-1 and TRBJ2-3; maybe TRBD1 (5 bases). V lost 1 base to trimming and J lost 4 bases, with 10 bases between them. This CDR3 has 14 amino acids. The germline CDR1 and CDR2 sequences are SGHRS and YFSETQ. The CDR3 sequence is CASSLFQGPDTQYF. CDR3 DNA: TGCGCCAGCAGCTTGTTTCAGGGTCCAGATACGCAGTATTTT.

This clone was seen only once. V usage is TRBV6-4 and J usage is TRBJ1-2; 10 bases are a match to TRBD1. CDR1 and CDR2 (germline): MRHNA, SNTAGT. The junction had 10 bases not matched to a gene; V was cut back by 6 bases and J by 6 bases. This CDR3 has 15 amino acids. CDR3 sequence reads: CASSDRDRGFDGYTF. CDR3 DNA: TGTGCCAGCAGCGACCGGGACAGGGGTTTTGATGGCTACACCTTC.

There are a few counts of this clone. V gene TRBV30 combines with J gene TRBJ1-2, with a tentative D call TRBD1 (5 bases). The germline gives CDR1 GTSNPN, CDR2 SVGIG (reference sequence). V lost 0 bases, J lost 4 bases, and 12 bases lay in between. The CDR3 is 14 amino acids. CDR3 sequence: CAWSVQSGPYGYTF. The CDR3 DNA reads TGTGCCTGGAGTGTACAATCAGGGCCCTATGGCTACACCTTC.

This clone was counted only a few times. The CDR3: CASSRDFDTDTQYF. The CDR3 DNA is TGTGCCAGCAGCAGGGACTTTGACACAGATACGCAGTATTTT. The chain joins TRBV11-2 to TRBJ2-3; possibly TRBD2 for D (6 bases). This CDR3 is 14 amino acids long. Germline CDR1 reads SGHAT; CDR2 reads FQNNGV. With 5 bases removed from V and 2 bases from J, the gap between germline ends came to 11 bases.

This CDR3 is CASSLGRGFGYEQYF. In DNA form, the CDR3 reads TGTGCCAGCAGCTTAGGCAGGGGCTTCGGGTACGAGCAGTACTTC. This sequence joins TRBV7-9 and TRBJ2-7; the D gene is possibly TRBD1 (6 bases). The V end was cut by 1 base, the J end by 4 bases, with 14 bases between. The CDR3 totals 15 residues. CDR1 and CDR2 (germline): SEHNR, FQNEAQ (reference sequence).

This chain uses TRBV30 with TRBJ1-2; D is perhaps TRBD1 (6 bases). The CDR3 consists of 10 residues. V dropped 8 bases and J dropped 4 bases, with 8 bases sitting between them. Germline V gives CDR1 GTSNPN, CDR2 SVGIG (reference sequence). This CDR3 is CAGQSYGYTF. CDR3 DNA sequence: TGTGCCGGACAGAGCTATGGCTACACCTTC.

This chain joins TRBV19 and TRBJ2-7; weak D call: TRBD2 (6 bases). This CDR3 has 13 residues. V lost 4 bases and J lost 4, with 11 bases in between. From germline, CDR1 is LNHDA and CDR2 SQIVND (reference sequence). This chain's CDR3 is CASSTRTNYEQYF. For the CDR3, the DNA is TGTGCCAGTAGTACGCGGACTAATTACGAGCAGTACTTC.

The V and J genes are TRBV5-1 and TRBJ2-3, with 13 bases lining up with TRBD2. The V gene's germline CDR1 is SGHRS and CDR2 YFSETQ. After removal of 0 bases from V and 5 bases from J, the junction contained 6 bases not matched to a gene. The CDR3 contains 17 residues. DNA for the CDR3: TGCGCCAGCAGCTTGGAAGGACTAGCGGGGGCTGTAGATACGCAGTATTTT. This translates into CASSLEGLAGAVDTQYF.

The chain employs TRBV7-9 and TRBJ1-1; no firm D call. Germline loops: CDR1 SEHNR, CDR2 FQNEAQ (reference sequence). The CDR3 has 14 amino acids. V gave up 5 bases and J gave up 0 bases, with 10 bases separating them. DNA of the CDR3: TGTGCCAGCAGCCCCACAGTTATGAACACTGAAGCTTTCTTT. Amino acid sequence: CASSPTVMNTEAFF.

This clone showed up just once. This chain connects TRBV12-2 to TRBJ2-5; the table calls TRBD2, which could not be checked here. TRBV12-2 is shown as a pseudogene. The CDR3 covers 13 residues. The CDR3, as DNA: TGTGCAAGTCGCTTAGTGGCGGGGGAGACCCAGTACTTC. It translates to CASRLVAGETQYF.

The genes are TRBV7-9 and TRBJ2-7; D is unresolved. Germline assignment: CDR1 SEHNR and CDR2 FQNEAQ (reference sequence). The V gene lost 5 bases and the J gene lost 6 bases, with 8 bases spanning the gap. This CDR3 has 11 residues. Here the CDR3 reads CASSGPREQYF. The DNA of the CDR3 is TGTGCCAGCAGCGGGCCCCGCGAGCAGTACTTC.